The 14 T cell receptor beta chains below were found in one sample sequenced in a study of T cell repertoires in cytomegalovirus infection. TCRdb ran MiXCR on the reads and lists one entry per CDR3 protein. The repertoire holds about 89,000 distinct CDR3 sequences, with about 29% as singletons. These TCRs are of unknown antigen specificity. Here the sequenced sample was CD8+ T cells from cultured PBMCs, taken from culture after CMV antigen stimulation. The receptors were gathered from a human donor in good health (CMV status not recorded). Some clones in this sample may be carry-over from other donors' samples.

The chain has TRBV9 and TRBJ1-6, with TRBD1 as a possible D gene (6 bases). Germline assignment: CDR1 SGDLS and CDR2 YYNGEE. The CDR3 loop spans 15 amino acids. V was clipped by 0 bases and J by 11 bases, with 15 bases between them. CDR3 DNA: TGTGCCAGCAGCGTAGAACAGGGAGGGATAGCACCCCTCCACTTT. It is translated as CASSVEQGGIAPLHF.

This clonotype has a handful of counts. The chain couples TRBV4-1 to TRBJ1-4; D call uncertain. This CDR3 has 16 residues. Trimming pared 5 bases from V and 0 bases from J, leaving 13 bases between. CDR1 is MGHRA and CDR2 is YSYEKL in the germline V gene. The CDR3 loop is CASSFLLAATNEKLFF. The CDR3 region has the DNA TGCGCCAGCAGCTTTTTATTGGCGGCAACTAATGAAAAACTGTTTTTT.

As DNA, the CDR3 is TGTGCCACCAGCAGTATCGAGGAGGAAGGCTACACCTTC. Protein: CATSSIEEEGYTF. The J gene is TRBJ1-2, the V gene TRBV15; D remains unclear. The germline CDR1 and CDR2 sequences are LNHNV and YYDKDF (reference sequence). V lost 3 bases, J lost 8 bases, and 13 bases lay in between. The CDR3 loop spans 13 amino acids. Variable domain in full (rest from reference TRBV15 and TRBJ1-2): DAMVIQNPRYQVTQFGKPVTLSCSQTLNHNVMYWYQQKSSQAPKLLFHYYDKDFNNEADTPDNFQSRRPNTSFCFLDIRSPGLGDTAMYLCATSSIEEEGYTFGSGTRLTVV.

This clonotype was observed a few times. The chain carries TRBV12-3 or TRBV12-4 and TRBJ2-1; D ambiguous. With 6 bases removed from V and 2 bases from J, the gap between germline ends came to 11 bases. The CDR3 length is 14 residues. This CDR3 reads CASSPLFTYNEQFF. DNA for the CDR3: TGTGCCAGCAGCCCCCTGTTCACCTACAATGAGCAGTTCTTC.

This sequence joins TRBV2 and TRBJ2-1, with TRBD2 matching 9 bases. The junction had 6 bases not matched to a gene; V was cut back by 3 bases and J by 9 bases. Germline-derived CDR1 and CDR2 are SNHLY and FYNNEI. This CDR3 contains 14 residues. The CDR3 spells CASSDGTSSGEQFF. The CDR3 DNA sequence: TGTGCCAGCAGTGATGGGACTAGCTCCGGTGAGCAGTTCTTC. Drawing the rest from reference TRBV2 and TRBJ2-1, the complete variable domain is EPEVTQTPSHQVTQMGQEVILRCVPISNHLYFYWYRQILGQKVEFLVSFYNNEISEKSEIFDDQFSVERPDGSNFTLKIRSTKLEDSAMYFCASSDGTSSGEQFFGPGTRLTVL.

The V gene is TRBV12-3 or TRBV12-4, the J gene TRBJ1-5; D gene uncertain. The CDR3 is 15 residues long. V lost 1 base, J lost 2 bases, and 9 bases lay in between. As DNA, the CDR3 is TGTGCCAGCAGTTTAGGGGCTCGAGGCAATCAGCCCCAGCATTTT. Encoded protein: CASSLGARGNQPQHF.

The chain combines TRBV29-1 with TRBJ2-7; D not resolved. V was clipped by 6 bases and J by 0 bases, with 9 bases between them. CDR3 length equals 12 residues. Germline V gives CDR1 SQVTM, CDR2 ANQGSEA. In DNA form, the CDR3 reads TGCAGCGTGTGGTCGAGCTCCTACGAGCAGTACTTC. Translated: CSVWSSSYEQYF.

DNA for the CDR3: TGTGCCAGCAGTCTTACTAGGCAGCCCCAGCATTTT. This translates into CASSLTRQPQHF. This rearrangement joins TRBV12-3 or TRBV12-4 to TRBJ1-5; no clear D gene. Trimming cost V 5 bases and J 7 bases, with 9 bases left between them. The CDR3 loop spans 12 amino acids.

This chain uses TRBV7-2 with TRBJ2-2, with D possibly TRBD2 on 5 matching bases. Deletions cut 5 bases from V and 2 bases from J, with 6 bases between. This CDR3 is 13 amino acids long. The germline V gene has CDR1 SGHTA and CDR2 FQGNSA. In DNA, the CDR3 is TGTGCCAGCAGCCCGGGAAACACCGGGGAGCTGTTTTTT. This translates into CASSPGNTGELFF.

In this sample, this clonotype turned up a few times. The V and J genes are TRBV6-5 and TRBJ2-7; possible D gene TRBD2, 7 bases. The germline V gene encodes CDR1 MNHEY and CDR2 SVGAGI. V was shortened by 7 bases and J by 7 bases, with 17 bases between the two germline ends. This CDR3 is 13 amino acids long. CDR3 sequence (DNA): TGTGCCAGCATCGCCCCCGGGGGGCAGGAGCAGTACTTC. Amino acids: CASIAPGGQEQYF.

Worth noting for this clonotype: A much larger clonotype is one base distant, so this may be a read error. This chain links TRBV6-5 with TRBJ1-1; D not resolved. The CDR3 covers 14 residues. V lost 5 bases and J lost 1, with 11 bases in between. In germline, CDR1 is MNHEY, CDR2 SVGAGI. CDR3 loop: CASSPWTTNTEAFF. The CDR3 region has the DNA TGTGCCAGCAGTCCCTGGACCACGAACACTGAAGCTTTCTTT.

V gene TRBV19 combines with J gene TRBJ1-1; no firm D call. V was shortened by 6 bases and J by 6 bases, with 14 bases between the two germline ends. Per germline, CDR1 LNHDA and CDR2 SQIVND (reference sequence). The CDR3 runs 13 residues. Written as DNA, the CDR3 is TGTGCCAGTAGACTTGGGGAGATCGCTGAAGCTTTCTTT. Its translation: CASRLGEIAEAFF.

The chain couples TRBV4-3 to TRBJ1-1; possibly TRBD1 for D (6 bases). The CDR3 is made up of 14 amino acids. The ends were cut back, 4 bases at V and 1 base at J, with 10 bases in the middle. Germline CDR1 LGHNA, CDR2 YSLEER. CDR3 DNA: TGCGCCAGCAGCCCCGTGGGACAGAACACTGAAGCTTTCTTT. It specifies CASSPVGQNTEAFF.

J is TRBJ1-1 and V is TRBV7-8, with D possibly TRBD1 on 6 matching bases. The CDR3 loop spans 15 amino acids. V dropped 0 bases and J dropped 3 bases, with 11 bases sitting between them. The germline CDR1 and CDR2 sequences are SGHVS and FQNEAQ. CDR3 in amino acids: CASSLAGGWDTEAFF. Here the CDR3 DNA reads TGTGCCAGCAGCTTAGCGGGGGGCTGGGACACTGAAGCTTTCTTT.